This TCR beta chain derives from a study of cytomegalovirus exposure and HLA in healthy donors. Study at large: Early released data had about 85 million unique TCRs, all coming from HLA-typed donors.

Trimming took off 1 base at V and 9 bases at J, with 13 bases between the two ends. Germline V gene lookup returns CDR1 SGHVS and CDR2 FQNEAQ. CDR3 size: 14 residues. Among the donors, all were healthy bone marrow donors. PCR involved 60 Vbeta and 13 Jbeta primers. Libraries were prepared by immunoSEQ multiplex PCR; TCRdb keeps only in-frame clonotypes and omits some of them. The sample consists of approximately 30,000 clones, 65% of them appearing once. V gene TRBV7-8 combines with J gene TRBJ1-5; D call uncertain. The sample taken for sequencing was PBMCs. This clonotype originated in a man aged 45-60 years in good health and CMV-seropositive. CDR3 coding DNA: TGTGCCAGCAGCTTAGATTTCGGAGGAAGGCCCCAGCATTTT. Its translation is CASSLDFGGRPQHF.